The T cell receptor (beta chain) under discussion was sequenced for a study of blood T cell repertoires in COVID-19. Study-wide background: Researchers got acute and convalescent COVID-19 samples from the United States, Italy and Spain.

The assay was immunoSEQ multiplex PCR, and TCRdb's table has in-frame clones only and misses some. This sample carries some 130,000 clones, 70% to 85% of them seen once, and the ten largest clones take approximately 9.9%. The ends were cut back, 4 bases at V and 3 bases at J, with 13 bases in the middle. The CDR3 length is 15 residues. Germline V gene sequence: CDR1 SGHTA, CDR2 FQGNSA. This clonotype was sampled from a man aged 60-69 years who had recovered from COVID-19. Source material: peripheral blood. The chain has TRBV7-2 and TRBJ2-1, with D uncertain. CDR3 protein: CASSSRIPSYNEQFF. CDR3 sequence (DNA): TGTGCCAGCAGCTCACGGATTCCTAGCTACAATGAGCAGTTCTTC.